This TCR beta chain was sequenced in a study of blood T cells in healthy people across ages. It was with a sample-barcoded 5' primer and a J-beta primer mix that a second PCR of roughly 6 to 12 cycles was run. TCRdb redid the calling of the 5' RACE reads with MiXCR, one entry per CDR3 protein. The profile shows 1,300,000 or so distinct CDR3 sequences, 59% of them singletons. There were healthy Caucasian individuals from Russia, aged about 6 to 100, serving as donors. Around 9 milliliters of peripheral blood were drawn from each donor into EDTA-treated tubes. This clonotype was counted between two and nine times. The antigen remains undetermined. Study results and limitations: It was found that TCR beta diversity correlated strongly with the percentage of naive T cells. For the donors, CMV status was unknown and possibly confounded expanded clonotype changes.

The V end was cut by 6 bases, the J end by 4 bases, with 7 bases between. CDR3 length: 13 amino acids. CDR1 and CDR2 (germline): MNHEY, SMNVEV (reference sequence). Sequenced sample: blood. The chain links TRBV27 to TRBJ1-6; tentative D call: TRBD1 (5 bases). The sequence derives from a man between 18 and 29 years old in good health. The CDR3, as DNA: TGTGCCAGCAGGGGGGGATATAATTCACCCCTCCACTTT. It codes for CASRGGYNSPLHF.